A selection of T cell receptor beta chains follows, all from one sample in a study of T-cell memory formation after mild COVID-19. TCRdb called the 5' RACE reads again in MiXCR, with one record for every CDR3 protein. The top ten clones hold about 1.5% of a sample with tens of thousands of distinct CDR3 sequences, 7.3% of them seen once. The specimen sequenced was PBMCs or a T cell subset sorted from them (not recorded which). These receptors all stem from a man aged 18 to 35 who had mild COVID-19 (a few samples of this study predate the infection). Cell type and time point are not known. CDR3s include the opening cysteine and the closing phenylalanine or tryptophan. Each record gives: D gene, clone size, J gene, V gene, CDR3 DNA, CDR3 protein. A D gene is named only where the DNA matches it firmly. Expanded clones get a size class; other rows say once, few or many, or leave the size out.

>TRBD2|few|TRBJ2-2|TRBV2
TGTGCCAGCATGCGGGAGTTGAACACCGGGGAGCTGTTTTTT
CASMRELNTGELFF
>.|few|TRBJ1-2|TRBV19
TGTGCCAGTAGCCGCCAGGGGTCTAACTATGGCTACACCTTC
CASSRQGSNYGYTF
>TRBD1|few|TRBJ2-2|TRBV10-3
TGTGCCATCAGTCGGACAGGGCTAAGCACAACCGGGGAGCTGTTTTTT
CAISRTGLSTTGELFF
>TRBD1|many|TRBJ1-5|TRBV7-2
TGTGCCAGCAGCCCCCAGGGGGATAGCAATCAGCCCCAGCATTTT
CASSPQGDSNQPQHF
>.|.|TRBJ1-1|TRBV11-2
TGTGCCAGCAGCTTAGGCTCCGGGAGCACTGAAGCTTTCTTT
CASSLGSGSTEAFF
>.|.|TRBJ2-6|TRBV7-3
TGTGCCAGCAGCCCACAGGGGGGGTTCGGGGCCAACGTCCTGACTTTC
CASSPQGGFGANVLTF
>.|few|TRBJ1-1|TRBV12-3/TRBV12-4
TGTGCCAGCAGGGTCCTGAACACTGAAGCTTTCTTT
CASRVLNTEAFF
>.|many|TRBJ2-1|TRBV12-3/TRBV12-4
TGTGCCAGCAGTCCTCGACAGATGTACACTGAGCAGTTCTTC
CASSPRQMYTEQFF
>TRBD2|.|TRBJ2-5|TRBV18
TGTGCCAGCTCTCTCTGGAGCGGGGGGTACCAAGAGACCCAGTACTTC
CASSLWSGGYQETQYF
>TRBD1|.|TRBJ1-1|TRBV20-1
TGCAGTGCTTATACACCAGGGGGGGCCACTGAAGCTTTCTTT
CSAYTPGGATEAFF
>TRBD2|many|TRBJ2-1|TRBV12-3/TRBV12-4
TGTGCCAGCAGTTCTATTCACGGGGGGGAGCAGTTCTTC
CASSSIHGGEQFF
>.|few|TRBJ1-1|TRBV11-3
TGTGCCAGCAGCTTAGGGGGGGATATTGGTGAAGCTTTCTTT
CASSLGGDIGEAFF
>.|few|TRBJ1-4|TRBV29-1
TGCAGCGTCCTGACGGGGGTCAAACTGTTTTTT
CSVLTGVKLFF
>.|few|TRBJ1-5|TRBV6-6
TGTGCCAGCCGAGGTACATATAGCAATCAGCCCCAGCATTTT
CASRGTYSNQPQHF
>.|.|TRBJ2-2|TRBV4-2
TGTGCCAGCAGCCAGGTTTCGGCCGGGGAGCTGTTTTTT
CASSQVSAGELFF
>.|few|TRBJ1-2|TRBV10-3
TGTGCCATCAGTGACGGACCCCTCGCTGGCTACACCTTC
CAISDGPLAGYTF
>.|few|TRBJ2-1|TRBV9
TGTGCCAGCACGGTGAGAGGGCTAGACCACAATGAGCAGTTCTTC
CASTVRGLDHNEQFF
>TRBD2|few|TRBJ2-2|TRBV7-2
TGTGCCAGCAACAGAGCGGGGGAAATCCCCGGGGAGCTGTTTTTT
CASNRAGEIPGELFF
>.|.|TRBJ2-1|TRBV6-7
TGTGCCAGCACCGAGACAGGCCCAGCCCGTTACAATGAGCAGTTCTTC
CASTETGPARYNEQFF
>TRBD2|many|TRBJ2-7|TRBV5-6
TGTGCCAGCAGCTTTCTCACCCGGGGGGAGTACGAGCAGTACTTC
CASSFLTRGEYEQYF
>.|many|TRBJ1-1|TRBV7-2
TGTGCCAGCAGCTCTCAGGGGAACACTGAAGCTTTCTTT
CASSSQGNTEAFF
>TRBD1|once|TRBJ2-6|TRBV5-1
TGCGCCAGCAGCTTGACGACAGGGGCTTGGGCTGGGGCCAACGTCCTGACTTTC
CASSLTTGAWAGANVLTF
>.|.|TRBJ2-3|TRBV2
TGTGCCAGCGCCGACCCGGGGGATACGCAGTATTTT
CASADPGDTQYF
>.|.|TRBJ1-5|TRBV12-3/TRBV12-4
TGTGCCAGCAGTTTCTATTCTGGCAATCAGCCCCAGCATTTT
CASSFYSGNQPQHF
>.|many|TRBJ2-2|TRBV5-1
TGCGCCAGCAGCTTGGGGGGCACTGGGGCCGGGGAGCTGTTTTTT
CASSLGGTGAGELFF
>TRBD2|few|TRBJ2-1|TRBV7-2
TGTGCCAGCAGGCGGGAGTTAGGTGAGCAGTTCTTC
CASRRELGEQFF
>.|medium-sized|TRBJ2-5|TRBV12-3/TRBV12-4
TGTGCCAGCTCAGTTTCGGTAGTTCCGAGAGCTATACAAGAGACCCAGTACTTC
CASSVSVVPRAIQETQYF
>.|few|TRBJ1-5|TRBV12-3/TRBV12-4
TGTGCCAGCAGTTTCGACGGGGGCAATCAGCCCCAGCATTTT
CASSFDGGNQPQHF
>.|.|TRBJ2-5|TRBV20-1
TGCAGTGCTAGAGGACCGCAGGAGACCCAGTACTTC
CSARGPQETQYF
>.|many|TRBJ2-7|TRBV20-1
TGCAGTGCTAGAGGAACAGGGCACAGCTCCTACGAGCAGTACTTC
CSARGTGHSSYEQYF
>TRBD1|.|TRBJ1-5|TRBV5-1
TGCGCCAGCAGCCCCGGGACAGCTGAACAGCCCCAGCATTTT
CASSPGTAEQPQHF
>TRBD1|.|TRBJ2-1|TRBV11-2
TGTGCCAGCAGGAGACAGGGGGCGAGTGAGCAGTTCTTC
CASRRQGASEQFF
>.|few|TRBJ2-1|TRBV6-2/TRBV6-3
TGTGCCAGCAGTTACGACAATGAGCAGTTCTTC
CASSYDNEQFF
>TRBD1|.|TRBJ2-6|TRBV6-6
TGTGCCAGCAGGGGGACAGACTCTGGGGCCAACGTCCTGACTTTC
CASRGTDSGANVLTF
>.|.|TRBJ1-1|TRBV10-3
TGTGCCATCAGTAGTAAGAAGGATTCGCGGGGGAACACTGAAGCTTTCTTT
CAISSKKDSRGNTEAFF